One T cell receptor (beta chain) is described in this entry. This clone was observed a few times. This receptor's antigen is unknown. No base qualities exist here, and no much larger clone lies one base off it. Other DNA sequences from this sample encode an identical CDR3 as well. The data stem from a study of cytomegalovirus exposure and HLA in healthy donors (dated by TCRdb to 2016 to 2017). With regard to the full study: According to an earlier analysis of around 600 of the donors, some 180 million T cells yielded approximately 120 million unique TCR beta sequences and approximately 280 Gb of sequence data. Approximately 300 gigabases of sequencing data and around 80 million unique TCR sequences made up an early release that covered roughly 670 HLA-typed donors. Of the 398 genotyped donors, around 81% fell in the genetic ancestry cluster associated with self-reported Caucasian donors. The study was designed to test whether signatures of past pathogen exposure could be identified by cataloging public T cell receptors. Using immunosequencing, the study profiled T cell repertoires from fewer than 850 subjects and related those repertoires to cytomegalovirus serostatus. Along with the approximately 700-subject first cohort, a separate validation cohort of over a hundred different subjects was used. To predict cytomegalovirus infection status, the study brought together high-throughput TCR immunosequencing, statistical association of individual TCRs with disease status, and machine learning. A later analysis re-analyzed previously published TCR beta repertoires from roughly 600 donors and added high-resolution HLA genotyping to study TCR occurrence patterns. Rather than using new phenotypic data, the later analysis identified candidate immune exposures from TCR beta sequences and from how often those sequences occurred across donors. An earlier analysis of 500 to 750 of the donors applied high-throughput TCR beta sequencing to assess whether each TCR beta V gene segment acted as functional or pseudogenic. Donor age, sex, ethnicity and CMV serostatus were compiled together with the repertoire data. A later genetic analysis took genome-wide SNP genotypes for about 65% of the 666 donors and used that subset as a discovery cohort. All discovery cohort repertoires had been generated on a single sequencing platform. Class I and class II HLA loci were covered by the typing at four-digit resolution. The number of donors typed differed by locus, with about 629-640 for A, B, C, DRB1 and DQB1, 522 for DQA1, approximately 580 for DPA1, and around 450 for DPB1. Five DR-DQ haplotypes were handled as single units for association and clustering, since linkage in the cohort was strong. Among about 400 genotyped donors of the cohort, an average of around 250,000 unique TCR beta nucleotide sequences was sequenced per donor, of which about 19% were non-productive. Overall study outcomes, separate from this receptor: In a later analysis, TCR association rates were found to vary across HLA loci, with the most associated TCRs seen for DRB1 alleles and the fewest for HLA-C alleles. In a later analysis, about 16,000 TCR beta sequences were associated with specific HLA alleles at a false discovery rate of 0.05. Because HLA typing was unavailable for some donors at each locus, only the typed subset was used in association tests. According to a later analysis, most CMV-associated TCR beta chains appeared to be HLA-restricted, and the HLA associations seemed to be driven largely by CMV exposure. Broadly in line with IMGT annotations, most TCR beta V segments showed up in productive rearrangements about 90% or about 30% of the time in an earlier analysis of roughly 590 of the donors. Most TCR sequences were observed very rarely across donors, whereas some public TCRs were present in many individuals. According to a later genetic analysis, donors in an Asian-associated ancestry cluster had fewer N-insertions in productive TCRs than the roughly 670-donor mean. Because counts were too low, roughly 17 rarely observed V segments, including chromosome 9 orphons, were left out of the earlier analysis of approximately 580 of the donors. When HLA alleles, especially DR and DQ, strongly co-occurred, attributing TCR associations to individual alleles was difficult. A few of the identified cytomegalovirus-associated TCR beta chains were confirmed in vitro to be specific for cytomegalovirus antigens. A total of 164 TCR beta chains were listed by the study as associated with cytomegalovirus. Some IMGT-functional V segments, including TRBV6-2 and TRBV6-3, could not be distinguished by the 87-base-pair reads and were therefore excluded. A group of highly shared sequence variants was considered likely to be a technical artifact of the sequencing pipeline. According to a later analysis, parvovirus B19, influenza, CMV and Epstein-Barr virus appeared linked to several top co-occurrence clusters. A further reported finding was that TCR beta sequences accurately predicted the HLA-A and HLA-B alleles for most subjects in the first cohort. Only TCR beta chains were sequenced in this cohort, and the absence of alpha or paired-chain data limited detectable features. According to the authors, the approach could potentially be generalized to other disease states and immunological phenotypes. Linkage disequilibrium might explain the correlated functional status among segregating V segments, but an unknown experimental factor could not be ruled out. The presence/absence analyses assumed that sequencing depth was roughly uniform across donors, and that assumption may not be true. Compared with equally common non-associated chains, HLA-associated TCR beta chains in a later analysis were more clonally expanded and had lower generation probabilities. CMV serostatus was the only immune exposure information available for the cohort. In both the original and validation cohorts, the classifier was reported to diagnose cytomegalovirus status with high specificity and sensitivity. In a later genetic analysis, a missense DCLRE1C variant was associated with V-gene and J-gene trimming of TCR beta chains, and the association was replicated in an independent cohort.

The cohort consisted of 600 to 700 healthy bone marrow donors. All cohort members were sampled while nominally healthy, although unrecorded immune exposures were likely present. The donor tested CMV seropositive, placing the donor among the roughly 300 seropositive members of the cohort. Each donor provided a peripheral blood sample, and peripheral blood mononuclear cells were used for TCR beta sequencing. Genomic DNA was extracted from the blood cell samples with the Qiagen DNeasy Blood Extraction Kit. Relative to germline, V is missing 4 bases and J is missing 3 bases, with 7 bases of the junction outside any gene match. From its cysteine to its phenylalanine, the CDR3 spans 15 amino acids. Here the CDR3 DNA is all that survives: 45 bases in frame from base 1. The CDR1 and CDR2 encoded by the germline V gene are MDHEN and SYDVKM. Preparation of the library involved the immunoSEQ multiplex PCR assay. The multiplex PCR relied on a mix of 60 forward primers for TCR Vbeta segments and 13 reverse primers for TCR Jbeta segments. A multiplex PCR assay on genomic DNA amplified the CDR3 region of rearranged TCR beta genes. Amplified TCR beta libraries were sequenced as 87-base-pair reads on the Illumina HiSeq System. The paper's processing steps were these. A later analysis tallied 70 million to 100 million unique TCR beta chains across the 700 or so repertoires, and around 12 million of those chains were shared by two or more donors. To remove PCR and sequencing errors, raw reads were error-corrected and collapsed into unique sequences using a nearest-neighbor algorithm that merged closely related sequences. V, D and J gene segments were assigned by aligning CDR3 sequences to IMGT reference sequences. For a sequence to be retained, a match of at least six nucleotides was required to both a V gene segment and a J gene segment. Rearrangements were classified as productive when the CDR3 lacked stop codons and remained in frame with V and J, and all other rearrangements were classified as non-productive. CDR3 was defined according to IMGT convention as the region running from the second conserved V-encoded cysteine to the conserved J-encoded phenylalanine. The earlier analysis of 500 to 650 of the donors excluded any sequence lacking an unambiguous match to a single V gene segment. In an earlier analysis of approximately 610 of the donors, V segments were called functional above 56.7% productive rearrangements and were called segregating when the between-donor standard deviation exceeded 5%. To diagnose cytomegalovirus status from the catalog of TCR beta chain sequences, a statistical classification framework was built. A later analysis assigned V and J genes by comparing TCR nucleotide sequences with IMGT/GENE-DB human TR gene sequences. A later analysis assigned CDR3 sequences and most-parsimonious VDJ recombination scenarios with the TCRdist pipeline. In a later analysis, each TCR beta chain was defined by its CDR3 amino acid sequence together with its V-gene family, and reads lacking a unique V-gene family were excluded. In a later analysis, around 600 highly shared, low-generation-probability nucleotide sequences were removed to address suspected cross-contamination and a sequencing artifact. A later analysis calculated a clonal expansion index for each public chain from normalized within-repertoire ranks of inferred template counts. Generation probabilities in a later analysis came from a VDJ recombination model fitted to out-of-frame rearrangements, and those results were checked against IGoR. A later analysis scored TCR-TCR, TCR-HLA and TCR-CMV co-occurrence with hypergeometric tests, applying a repertoire-size bias correction to TCR pairs. False discovery rates were estimated in a later analysis by permuting HLA or CMV assignments 20 times. In a later analysis, co-occurring TCRs were grouped with DBSCAN, and TCRdist sequence similarity was added when clustering was performed within HLA-allele-positive subsets. Repertoires with fewer than 30,000 or more than 120,000 public chains, plus five repertoires with anomalous nucleotide sharing, were excluded from co-occurrence clustering. The immuneACCESS repertoire file appears here via TCRdb, limited to in-frame rearrangements. These files lack a portion of the clones; in checked studies, under half of the deficit traces to unresolved V genes, and the cause of the others is not known. V and J calls and clone size are as listed in that table; D and trimming were resolved from the DNA. For this sample there are about 160,000 clones; approximately 78% appear just once. The leading ten clones occupy 0.96% of the sample.

This clonotype originated in a girl aged 2 to 10 in good health and CMV-seropositive. In this chain, TRBV28 is recombined with TRBJ2-5; 8 junctional bases match TRBD1. The sequenced material came from PBMCs. The base sequence is TGTGCCAGCAGTTCCGGGACAGGAGTTGAAGAGACCCAGTACTTC. The translation is CASSSGTGVEETQYF.